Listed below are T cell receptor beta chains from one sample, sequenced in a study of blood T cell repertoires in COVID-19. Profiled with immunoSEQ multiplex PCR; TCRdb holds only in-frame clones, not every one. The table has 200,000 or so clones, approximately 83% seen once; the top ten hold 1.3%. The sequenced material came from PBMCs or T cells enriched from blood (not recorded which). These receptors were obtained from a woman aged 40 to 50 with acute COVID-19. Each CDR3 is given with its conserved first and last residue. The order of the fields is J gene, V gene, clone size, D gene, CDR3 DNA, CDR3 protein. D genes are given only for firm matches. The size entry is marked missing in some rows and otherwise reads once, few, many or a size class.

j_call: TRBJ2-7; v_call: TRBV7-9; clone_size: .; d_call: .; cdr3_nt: TGTGCCAGCAGTCTCACTACTACTACGGGCGAGCAGTACTTC; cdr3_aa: CASSLTTTTGEQYF
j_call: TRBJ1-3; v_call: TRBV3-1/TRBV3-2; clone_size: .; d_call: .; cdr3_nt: TGTGCCAACAGCCAAGGGCTAGGGGGTGGAAACACCATATATTTT; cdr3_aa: CANSQGLGGGNTIYF
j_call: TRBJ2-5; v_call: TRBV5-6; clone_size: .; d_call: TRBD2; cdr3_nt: TGTGCCAGCAGCCGAGAGACTAGCGGTATGGAGACCCAGTACTTC; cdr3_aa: CASSRETSGMETQYF
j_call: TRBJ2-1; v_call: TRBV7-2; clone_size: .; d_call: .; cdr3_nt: TGTGCCAGCAGCTTAGGTGGGCCTATATATGAGCAGTTCTTC; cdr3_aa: CASSLGGPIYEQFF
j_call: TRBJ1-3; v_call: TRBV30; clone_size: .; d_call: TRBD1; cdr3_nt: TGTGCCTGGAGTCGACCCGGGACAGGGAATTCCACCATATATTTT; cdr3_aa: CAWSRPGTGNSTIYF
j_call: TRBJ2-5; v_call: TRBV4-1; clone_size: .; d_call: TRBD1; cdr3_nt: TGCGCCAGCAGCCAAGGACAGGGGAAAGAGGCCCAGTACTTC; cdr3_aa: CASSQGQGKEAQYF
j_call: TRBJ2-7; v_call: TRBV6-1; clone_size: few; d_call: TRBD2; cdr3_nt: TGTGCCAGCAGTGAAGGGTTAGCGGGATTGGCCTACGAGCAGTACTTC; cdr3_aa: CASSEGLAGLAYEQYF
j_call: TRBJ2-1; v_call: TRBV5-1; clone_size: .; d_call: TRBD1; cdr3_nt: TGCGCCAGCAGCTTGGACGGGGACAGGGTACTAAATGAGCAGTTCTTC; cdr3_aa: CASSLDGDRVLNEQFF
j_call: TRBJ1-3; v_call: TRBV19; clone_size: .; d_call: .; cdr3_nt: TGTGCCAGTAGTCTTCTCCTAGGCGACTCTGGAAACACCATATATTTT; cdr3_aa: CASSLLLGDSGNTIYF
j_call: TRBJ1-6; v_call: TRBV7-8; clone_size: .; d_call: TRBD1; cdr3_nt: TGTGCCAGCAGCTTGGGACAGGGAGGAGGTTCACCCCTCCACTTT; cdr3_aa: CASSLGQGGGSPLHF
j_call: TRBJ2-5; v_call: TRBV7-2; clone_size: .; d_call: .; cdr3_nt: TGTGCCAGCAGCTTAGTAACCAGGGGCCGGGAGACCCAGTACTTC; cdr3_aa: CASSLVTRGRETQYF
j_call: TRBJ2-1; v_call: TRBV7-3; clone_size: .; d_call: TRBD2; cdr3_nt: TGTGCCAGCAGCTTCACCGGGACTAGCGGGAGAAATGAGCAGTTCTTC; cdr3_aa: CASSFTGTSGRNEQFF